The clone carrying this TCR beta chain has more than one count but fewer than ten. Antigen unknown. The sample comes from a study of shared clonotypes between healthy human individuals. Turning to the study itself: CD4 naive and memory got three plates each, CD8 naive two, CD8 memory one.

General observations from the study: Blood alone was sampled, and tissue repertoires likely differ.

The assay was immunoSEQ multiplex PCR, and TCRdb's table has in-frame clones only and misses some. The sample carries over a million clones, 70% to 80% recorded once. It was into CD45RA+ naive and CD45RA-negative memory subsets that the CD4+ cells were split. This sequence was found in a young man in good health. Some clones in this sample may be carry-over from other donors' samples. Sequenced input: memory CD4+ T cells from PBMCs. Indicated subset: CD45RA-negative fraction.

The CDR3 loop is CAGGTGGYEQYF. The CDR3 region has the DNA TGTGCCGGCGGGACAGGGGGCTACGAGCAGTACTTC. This sequence joins TRBV2 and TRBJ2-7, with TRBD1 matching over 11 bases. This CDR3 spans 12 amino acids. The trim removed 11 bases at V and 3 bases at J, leaving 3 bases unmatched. In germline, CDR1 is SNHLY, CDR2 FYNNEI.